The 9 T cell receptor beta chains given below trace back to one sample, sequenced in a study of OX40 agonist ivuxolimab in advanced cancers. TCRdb keeps only in-frame clones here, not all; method: immunoSEQ multiplex PCR. This table holds roughly 64,000 clones, 80% to 95% found once. The sample consisted of CD4+ or CD8+ T cells sorted from blood, taken in a trial of the OX40 agonist ivuxolimab. These receptors were collected from an adult with an advanced solid tumor such as melanoma, head and neck, liver or kidney cancer.

The chain employs TRBV7-8 and TRBJ2-7; 12 nucleotides match TRBD2. Germline lookup yields CDR1 SGHVS and CDR2 FQNEAQ. The CDR3 consists of 15 residues. The J segment lost 4 bases and the V segment lost 4 bases, leaving 5 bases of the junction unmatched. The CDR3 nucleotides read TGTGCCAGCAGCTCTGGACTAGCGGGAAGGTACGAGCAGTACTTC. The encoded protein is CASSSGLAGRYEQYF.

The rearrangement links TRBV7-2 to TRBJ1-5; TRBD1 agrees at 8 bases. Per germline, CDR1 SGHTA and CDR2 FQGNSA. This CDR3 spans 17 amino acids. Trimming took 1 base from V and 3 from J; bases not matched to a gene: 8. The CDR3 spells CASSLDRGNEYNQPQHF. CDR3 DNA sequence: TGTGCCAGCAGCTTAGACAGGGGGAACGAATACAATCAGCCCCAGCATTTT. The complete variable domain, with remaining parts taken from reference TRBV7-2 and TRBJ1-5, reads GAGVSQSPSNKVTEKGKDVELRCDPISGHTALYWYRQSLGQGLEFLIYFQGNSAPDKSGLPSDRFSAERTGGSVSTLTIQRTQQEDSAVYLCASSLDRGNEYNQPQHFGDGTRLSIL.

This clone was picked up a small number of times. The chain combines TRBV29-1 with TRBJ1-1; the D is unclear. Germline V gene sequence: CDR1 SQVTM, CDR2 ANQGSEA. V shed 7 bases and J shed 2 bases, with 11 bases lying between them. The CDR3 runs to 12 residues. The CDR3: CSGTRSNTEAFF. The CDR3 DNA sequence: TGCAGCGGGACGAGATCCAACACTGAAGCTTTCTTT.

V gene TRBV27 combines with J gene TRBJ1-1; D is possibly TRBD1 (5 bases). With 0 bases removed from V and 5 bases from J, the gap between germline ends came to 16 bases. The CDR3 is 16 amino acids. Germline CDR1 and CDR2: MNHEY and SMNVEV (reference sequence). The CDR3 reads CASSLSSGRAGTEAFF. CDR3 bases: TGTGCCAGCAGTTTATCCAGTGGCAGGGCAGGGACTGAAGCTTTCTTT.

J is TRBJ2-7 and V is TRBV6-5; D uncertain. Trimming removed 2 bases from V and 10 bases from J, with 15 bases in between. Per the germline V gene, CDR1 is MNHEY and CDR2 is SVGAGI. The CDR3 consists of 13 residues. The CDR3 loop is CASSYGRSSRQYF. In nucleotides, the CDR3 is TGTGCCAGCAGTTACGGACGTTCTTCACGTCAGTACTTC.

The genes are TRBV5-8 and TRBJ2-4, with 12 bases lining up with TRBD2. The V gene end was trimmed by 0 bases and the J gene end by 5 bases; junction bases not matched to a gene: 3. Germline lookup yields CDR1 SGHTS and CDR2 YDEGEE. The CDR3 length is 16 residues. DNA of the CDR3: TGTGCCAGCAGCTTGGAACTAGCGGGAGGAGAAAACATTCAGTACTTC. Translated: CASSLELAGGENIQYF.

The V call is TRBV18, the J call TRBJ1-1; D not resolved. Germline V gene sequence: CDR1 KGHSH, CDR2 LQKENI. This CDR3 region has 15 residues. The V end was cut by 0 bases, the J end by 4 bases, with 12 bases between. The CDR3 sequence: CASSPPSPSVTEAFF. The CDR3 DNA reads as TGTGCCAGCTCACCACCTTCCCCCTCGGTCACTGAAGCTTTCTTT.

This chain joins TRBV4-2 and TRBJ2-2; TRBD1 is a possible D gene (6 bases). The CDR3 contains 17 residues. Germline V gene lookup returns CDR1 LGHNA and CDR2 YNFKEQ. V was clipped by 5 bases and J by 2 bases, with 18 bases between them. Here the CDR3 DNA reads TGTGCCAGCAGCGAAATCCGGGACACAGATAACACCGGGGAGCTGTTTTTT. Protein product: CASSEIRDTDNTGELFF.

This clone has only a few counts. The chain employs TRBV9 and TRBJ2-2; tentatively, D is TRBD1 (5 bases). The CDR3 spans 14 residues. Germline V lookup: CDR1 SGDLS, CDR2 YYNGEE. Trimming took off 3 bases at V and 6 bases at J, with 12 bases between the two ends. In DNA, the CDR3 is TGTGCCAGCAGCGCATACAGGAATTCCGGGGAGCTGTTTTTT. Amino acid sequence: CASSAYRNSGELFF.